The next 27 T cell receptor beta chains were all read from a single sample in a study of blood T cell repertoires in COVID-19. Generated by immunoSEQ multiplex PCR, the TCRdb table keeps only in-frame clones and is missing some. The sample lists some 250,000 clones, around 90% seen once, with just over 7% in the top ten. Sequenced sample: peripheral blood. These receptors were taken from a man between 60 and 70 years old who had recovered from COVID-19.

The rearrangement uses TRBV6-5 and TRBJ1-2; a possible D gene is TRBD1 (5 bases). Germline assignment: CDR1 MNHEY and CDR2 SVGAGI. The length of the CDR3 is 15 residues. Trimming shortened V by 0 bases and J by 4 bases, and 12 bases separated the two germline ends. In nucleotides, the CDR3 is TGTGCCAGCAGTTACTCGCCAGGGAACGTCTATGGCTACACCTTC. Its protein product is CASSYSPGNVYGYTF.

Note on this clone: Different DNA sequences within this sample yield the same CDR3. CDR3 DNA sequence: TGTGCCAGCAGCTTGGGTCCGGGTGGCTACGAGCAGTACTTC. It translates to CASSLGPGGYEQYF. The genes are TRBV5-6 and TRBJ2-7, with D uncertain. Germline CDR1 and CDR2: SGHDT and YYEEEE. This CDR3 is 14 amino acids long. Trimming removed 0 bases from V and 3 bases from J, with 10 bases in between.

This chain links TRBV6-5 with TRBJ1-2; no reliable D call. Germline CDR1 reads MNHEY; CDR2 reads SVGAGI. The CDR3 has 15 residues. V was shortened by 0 bases and J by 4 bases, with 12 bases between the two germline ends. In nucleotides, the CDR3 is TGTGCCAGCAGTTACTCGAAATTGGGCCTCTATGGCTACACCTTC. This sequence encodes CASSYSKLGLYGYTF.

This clone was detected once. The rearrangement links TRBV5-1 to TRBJ2-2; TRBD1 agrees at 7 bases. Germline V gives CDR1 SGHRS, CDR2 YFSETQ. J lost 6 bases, V lost 5 bases, and 7 bases had no gene match. The CDR3 is 14 residues long. CDR3 sequence (DNA): TGCGCCAGCAGTCGCGACAGGGCGGCCGGGGAGCTGTTTTTT. Amino acid sequence: CASSRDRAAGELFF. The full variable domain, with the rest looked up from reference TRBV5-1 and TRBJ2-2, is KAGVTQTPRYLIKTRGQQVTLSCSPISGHRSVSWYQQTPGQGLQFLFEYFSETQRNKGNFPGRFSGRQFSNSRSEMNVSTLELGDSALYLCASSRDRAAGELFFGEGSRLTVL.

This clone has more than one count but fewer than ten. This chain joins TRBV11-2 and TRBJ2-4, with D perhaps TRBD2 (7 bases). CDR1 SGHAT and CDR2 FQNNGV come from the germline V gene. V lost 5 bases and J lost 9, with 20 bases in between. The CDR3 contains 15 residues. CDR3 in DNA: TGTGCCAGCAGCCCAGGGGAGGGACGAGGTGTCATTCAGTACTTC. Encoded protein: CASSPGEGRGVIQYF.

This rearrangement joins TRBV5-1 to TRBJ2-1, with 8 bases lining up with TRBD2. The germline CDR1 and CDR2 sequences are SGHRS and YFSETQ. CDR3 length: 15 amino acids. Germline trimming cut 5 bases from V and 3 bases from J; bases unmatched to any gene: 7. Written as DNA, the CDR3 is TGCGCCAGCAGACCACTAGCGGAGGGCTACAATGAGCAGTTCTTC. Its translation: CASRPLAEGYNEQFF.

V and J are TRBV6-5 and TRBJ2-1, with 10 nucleotides matching TRBD2. V dropped 5 bases and J dropped 4; count of bases not matched to a gene: 2. The CDR3 runs 14 residues. From germline, CDR1 is MNHEY and CDR2 SVGAGI. The CDR3 DNA is TGTGCCAGCAGTCCGGGACTAGCGTACAATGAGCAGTTCTTC. It is translated as CASSPGLAYNEQFF.

The chain employs TRBV12-5 and TRBJ2-7; D is possibly TRBD1 (7 bases). V lost 6 bases to trimming and J lost 4 bases, with 19 bases between them. This CDR3 spans 15 amino acids. The germline V gene has CDR1 LGHNT and CDR2 FRNRAP. CDR3 protein: CASGNYFRGRYEQYF. CDR3 coding DNA: TGTGCTAGTGGCAACTATTTCAGGGGGAGGTACGAGCAGTACTTC.

V gene TRBV5-6 combines with J gene TRBJ2-3, with 11 bases fitting TRBD2. The CDR3 runs to 13 residues. The V and J ends lost 4 bases and 10 bases, in that order; junction bases with no gene match: 5. Germline V lookup: CDR1 SGHDT, CDR2 YYEEEE. The CDR3 loop reads CASSVLAGGSQYF. The CDR3, as DNA: TGTGCCAGCAGCGTCCTAGCGGGGGGTTCGCAGTATTTT.

The V call is TRBV5-4, the J call TRBJ1-2; TRBD1 matches 7 bases. J lost 0 bases, V lost 3 bases, and 5 bases had no gene match. This CDR3 has 15 residues. Germline V gene sequence: CDR1 SGHNT, CDR2 YYREEE (reference sequence). CDR3 sequence: CASSSGQDSNYGYTF. CDR3 DNA sequence: TGTGCCAGCAGCTCAGGACAGGATTCTAACTATGGCTACACCTTC.

V gene TRBV18 combines with J gene TRBJ1-5, with D unclear. CDR1 is KGHSH, CDR2 LQKENI, per germline. Trimming left V 7 bases short and J 6 bases short, with 16 bases between. The length of the CDR3 is 14 residues. The CDR3 loop reads CASFEGDGSQPQHF. The CDR3 DNA follows: TGTGCCAGCTTCGAGGGTGACGGCTCTCAGCCCCAGCATTTT.

The V gene is TRBV3-1 (or the pseudogene TRBV3-2), the J gene TRBJ2-5, with 10 bases aligning to TRBD2. There are 15 residues in the CDR3. Germline V gene lookup returns CDR1 LGHDT and CDR2 YNNKEL (reference sequence). The ends lost 3 bases at V and 1 base at J; junction bases unmatched: 2. In DNA form, the CDR3 reads TGTGCCAGCAGCCACCTAGCGGGGGTCCAAGAGACCCAGTACTTC. Residues: CASSHLAGVQETQYF.

V is TRBV30 and J is TRBJ1-6, with TRBD1 matching 7 bases. The germline V gene has CDR1 GTSNPN and CDR2 SVGIG (reference sequence). CDR3 length equals 15 residues. Losses at the gene ends were 2 bases for V and 7 bases for J; bases not matched to a gene: 8. The CDR3 nucleotides read TGTGCCTGGAGTCCTCGACAGGGTTCCAATTCACCCCTCCACTTT. Translating gives CAWSPRQGSNSPLHF.

This clone was observed a handful of times. The chain has TRBV11-2 and TRBJ2-3; 7 positions match TRBD1. The ends lost 5 bases at V and 5 bases at J; junction bases unmatched: 4. This CDR3 is built from 13 residues. Germline lookup yields CDR1 SGHAT and CDR2 FQNNGV. CDR3 sequence (DNA): TGTGCCAGCAGCCTGACAGGGATAGATACGCAGTATTTT. This encodes CASSLTGIDTQYF.

V and J are TRBV5-1 and TRBJ2-7; a possible D gene is TRBD2 (6 bases). CDR1 is SGHRS, CDR2 YFSETQ, per germline. This CDR3 has 13 amino acids. Trimming shortened V by 0 bases and J by 7 bases, and 11 bases separated the two germline ends. The CDR3, as DNA: TGCGCCAGCAGCTTGGGAGCTGGGGGGGAGCAGTACGTC. This translates into CASSLGAGGEQYV.

The CDR3 region is CASSLLRDTATQYF. The CDR3 DNA follows: TGTGCCAGCAGCCTCCTCAGGGACACGGCGACCCAGTACTTC. This sequence joins TRBV3-1 (or the pseudogene TRBV3-2) and TRBJ2-5; TRBD1 might be the D (6 bases). Trimming cost V 4 bases and J 7 bases, with 16 bases left between them. The CDR3 sequence is 14 residues long. In germline, CDR1 is LGHDT, CDR2 YNNKEL (reference sequence).

The CDR3 DNA reads as TGCGCCAGCAGCCTAAGATCGGTTGGGGACTCCCCCTTTAGCAATCAGCCCCAGCATTTT. Its protein product is CASSLRSVGDSPFSNQPQHF. The chain carries TRBV4-1 and TRBJ1-5; perhaps TRBD1 as D (5 bases). The CDR3 runs to 20 residues. The V gene lost 4 bases and the J gene lost 0 bases, with 25 bases spanning the gap. Germline values: CDR1 MGHRA, CDR2 YSYEKL.

The gene calls are TRBV13 and TRBJ2-2; 9 nucleotides match TRBD1. The CDR3 consists of 13 residues. V was pared by 4 bases and J by 15 bases, with 9 bases of the junction left unmatched. Germline-derived CDR1 and CDR2 are PRHDT and FYEKMQ (reference sequence). The CDR3 here is CASSSRGQGMLFF. The CDR3 DNA sequence: TGTGCCAGCAGCTCACGCGGACAGGGGATGTTGTTTTTT.

The V and J genes are TRBV23-1 and TRBJ2-3; D gene ambiguous. TRBV23-1 is an ORF, with its function uncertain. The CDR3 runs 15 residues. The V gene lost 1 base and the J gene lost 0 bases, with 8 bases spanning the gap. The chain's CDR3 is CASSQFVMSTDTQYF. The CDR3 region has the DNA TGCGCCAGCAGTCAATTTGTAATGAGCACAGATACGCAGTATTTT.

The CDR3 loop reads CASSVGGTGLETQYF. In nucleotides, the CDR3 is TGTGCCAGCAGCGTAGGGGGGACAGGGTTAGAGACCCAGTACTTC. V is TRBV9 and J is TRBJ2-5; 9 nucleotides line up with TRBD1. V lost 0 bases to trimming and J lost 4 bases; unmatched junction nucleotides: 4. Germline V gene data show CDR1 as SGDLS and CDR2 as YYNGEE. The CDR3 extends over 15 amino acids.

The J gene is TRBJ1-2, the V gene TRBV5-1; TRBD1 matches at 9 bases. The V gene end was trimmed by 2 bases and the J gene end by 6 bases; junction bases not matched to a gene: 8. The length of the CDR3 is 15 residues. Germline CDR1 SGHRS, CDR2 YFSETQ. CDR3 in DNA: TGCGCCAGCAGCTTCCCGGGACAGGGAAGCCATGGCTACACCTTC. This encodes CASSFPGQGSHGYTF.

The chain recombines TRBV20-1 with TRBJ1-5; 9 nucleotides match TRBD1. Germline lookup yields CDR1 DFQATT and CDR2 SNEGSKA (reference sequence). The CDR3 has 14 amino acids. The trim removed 3 bases at V and 6 bases at J, leaving 6 bases unmatched. This chain's CDR3 is CSASPGTGTQPQHF. The CDR3 nucleotides are TGCAGTGCTAGTCCCGGGACAGGGACTCAGCCCCAGCATTTT.

V usage is TRBV3-1 (or the pseudogene TRBV3-2) and J usage is TRBJ2-7; D remains ambiguous. Germline-derived CDR1 and CDR2 are LGHDT and YNNKEL (reference sequence). The CDR3 has 12 residues. V shed 1 base and J shed 3 bases, with 4 bases lying between them. The CDR3 region is CASSQGYYEQYF. The CDR3 DNA reads as TGTGCCAGCAGCCAAGGCTACTACGAGCAGTACTTC.

V and J are TRBV4-1 and TRBJ2-3; TRBD1 matches 8 bases. The CDR3 has 16 residues. With 1 base clipped from V and 0 bases from J, the junction kept 3 bases outside the gene matches. Germline-derived CDR1 and CDR2 are MGHRA and YSYEKL. Here the CDR3 DNA reads TGCGCCAGCAGCCAAGTTGGGACAGGTAGCACAGATACGCAGTATTTT. Translating it yields CASSQVGTGSTDTQYF.

This sequence joins TRBV2 and TRBJ2-3; a possible D gene is TRBD1 (6 bases). V gave up 9 bases and J gave up 2 bases, with 15 bases separating them. Germline loops: CDR1 SNHLY, CDR2 FYNNEI. CDR3 length: 14 residues. CDR3 loop: CASTNRGNTDTQYF. The CDR3 DNA reads as TGTGCCAGTACGAATAGGGGGAACACAGATACGCAGTATTTT.

The genes are TRBV5-6 and TRBJ2-7; 7 bases agree with TRBD2. The trim removed 4 bases at V and 3 bases at J, leaving 13 bases unmatched. CDR1 SGHDT and CDR2 YYEEEE come from the germline V gene. This CDR3 spans 16 amino acids. The CDR3 bases are TGTGCCAGCAGCCCGGACGGAGGGCTAGCGGACTACGAGCAGTACGTC. Protein sequence: CASSPDGGLADYEQYV.

The chain employs TRBV6-1 and TRBJ1-2; no clear D. The CDR3 is 17 residues long. Trimming removed 1 base from V and 0 bases from J, with 15 bases in between. Germline V gene lookup returns CDR1 MNHNS and CDR2 SASEGT. The DNA for the CDR3 is TGTGCCAGCAGTGAAGAAATCTATGCGGAAGCTAACTATGGCTACACCTTC. Protein: CASSEEIYAEANYGYTF.